Reported below is one T cell receptor (beta chain). Its cognate antigen is unknown. These data belong to a study of cytomegalovirus exposure and HLA in healthy donors. Whole-study findings and limits: Many donors shared some public TCRs, even though most TCR sequences were rare. The study had only CMV serostatus as immune exposure information. A few V segments could not be told apart, such as TRBV6-2 and TRBV6-3, and were left out.

The PCR was carried out with 60 Vbeta primers and 13 Jbeta primers. Clones were sequenced by immunoSEQ multiplex PCR, and TCRdb holds only the in-frame ones, with some missing. Of some 190,000 clones listed, more than 75% are singletons. Trimming stripped 3 bases from V and 4 bases from J, with 12 bases between. The CDR3 contains 14 residues. Germline CDR1 is MDHEN and CDR2 is SYDVKM. J is TRBJ1-2 and V is TRBV28; D is possibly TRBD1 (5 bases). The sample comprised PBMCs. The source of this sequence is a man younger than 45 in good health and CMV-seronegative. The CDR3 DNA is TGTGCCAGCAGTTTGGGGCTTGGGCCCTATGGCTACACCTTC. Translated, it gives CASSLGLGPYGYTF.